The rows below give T cell receptor beta chains drawn from one sample of a study of blood T cell repertoires in COVID-19. Some clones are missing from TCRdb's copy, which holds only in-frame ones; the method was immunoSEQ multiplex PCR. There are 180,000 or so clones in the sample; nearly 90% occur only once, and about 2.2% lies in the top ten. Sequenced: PBMCs or T cells enriched from blood (not recorded which). Receptors originate from a middle-aged woman with acute COVID-19. Each CDR3 is given with its conserved first and last residue. A D gene is named only where the DNA matches it firmly. Size values are once, few and many counts, or a class for expanded clones, and some rows have none.

. | TRBJ2-7 | TRBD1 | TRBV11-3 | TGTGCCAGCAGCCAACCGGGACAGACCTACGAGCAGTACTTC | CASSQPGQTYEQYF
. | TRBJ2-1 | TRBD1 | TRBV9 | TGTGCCAGCAGCCCAGGACAGGGGGCGCTTTATGAGCAGTTCTTC | CASSPGQGALYEQFF
. | TRBJ1-4 | TRBD1 | TRBV7-9 | TGTGCCAGCAGCCCCGGACAGGTTAATGAAAAACTGTTTTTT | CASSPGQVNEKLFF
. | TRBJ1-2 | . | TRBV7-9 | TGTGCCAGCAGCTTAGATATCAGGGGCTCTGGCTACACCTTC | CASSLDIRGSGYTF
. | TRBJ2-2 | TRBD2 | TRBV7-8 | TGTGCCAGCAGCCCTTCTAGCGGGAGTTACACCGGGGAGCTGTTTTTT | CASSPSSGSYTGELFF
. | TRBJ2-3 | . | TRBV28 | TGTGCCAGCAGACCCGACAGTACAGATACGCAGTATTTT | CASRPDSTDTQYF
. | TRBJ2-5 | TRBD2 | TRBV3-1/TRBV3-2 | TGTGCCAGCAGCGAGCGGGGCACCCAGAAGGAGACCCAGTACTTC | CASSERGTQKETQYF
few | TRBJ1-2 | TRBD1 | TRBV30 | TGTGCCTGGAGTGCCAGTCGAGGGACAGGGACCTATGGCTACACCTTC | CAWSASRGTGTYGYTF
few | TRBJ1-5 | . | TRBV12-5 | TGTGCTAGTGGAGAAACAGGGCCCATTTATTTCGGGCAGCCCCAGCATTTT | CASGETGPIYFGQPQHF
. | TRBJ2-3 | TRBD2 | TRBV6-1 | TGTGCCAGCAGTGAACTAGCGGGAGGGCCAGATACGCAGTATTTT | CASSELAGGPDTQYF
. | TRBJ1-1 | . | TRBV28 | TGTGCCAGCAGTTTATCCCGTAGGCGGGAAGCTTTCTTT | CASSLSRRREAFF
. | TRBJ2-3 | . | TRBV15 | TGTGCCACCAGCAGAGAACTTGGCACAGATACGCAGTATTTT | CATSRELGTDTQYF
once | TRBJ2-5 | TRBD2 | TRBV29-1 | TGCAGCGTTGAAACTAGCGGGGGGAGGGAGACCCAGTACTTC | CSVETSGGRETQYF
. | TRBJ1-5 | . | TRBV19 | TGTGCCAGTAGTATAGATATAGGGAGTGGCAGCCAGCGTCAGGTTAAGCCCCAGCATTTT | CASSIDIGSGSQRQVKPQHF
. | TRBJ2-1 | . | TRBV12-3/TRBV12-4 | TGTGCCAGCAGGCCACAACAGGATGAGCAGTTCTTC | CASRPQQDEQFF
. | TRBJ2-4 | TRBD1 | TRBV15 | TGTGCCACCAGTAAATCGGCGATAGACAGGGGGGTAGCCAAAAACATTCAGTACTTC | CATSKSAIDRGVAKNIQYF
. | TRBJ2-2 | TRBD2 | TRBV7-2 | TGTGCCAGCAGCTTAGGAGCGGGAGGGTCCACCGGGGAGCTGTTTTTT | CASSLGAGGSTGELFF
. | TRBJ1-6 | . | TRBV5-4 | TGTGCCAGCAGCGTCCGGGACATGGGATTCCATAATTCACCCCTCCACTTT | CASSVRDMGFHNSPLHF
. | TRBJ2-4 | . | TRBV7-8 | TGTGCCAGCAGCTTAGAGGGAGTTTTAGCCAAAAACATTCAGTACTTC | CASSLEGVLAKNIQYF
. | TRBJ1-4 | . | TRBV11-2 | TGTGCCAGCAGCTTTTCGAGGACAGCCGGTATTGAAAAACTGTTTTTT | CASSFSRTAGIEKLFF
. | TRBJ1-4 | . | TRBV4-1 | TGCGCCAGCAGCTCTCGGTTTAATGAAAAACTGTTTTTT | CASSSRFNEKLFF
once | TRBJ2-4 | TRBD1 | TRBV6-5 | TGTGCCAGCAGCCCAAGAGGACAGGGGAACATTCAGTACTTC | CASSPRGQGNIQYF
. | TRBJ2-3 | . | TRBV2 | TGTGCCAGCAGTGACGATATAGCTAGCACAGATACGCAGTATTTT | CASSDDIASTDTQYF
. | TRBJ2-7 | TRBD2 | TRBV18 | TGTGCCAGCTCACCAAGCGGGGGGGCTGGTGAGCAGTACTTC | CASSPSGGAGEQYF
. | TRBJ2-3 | TRBD2 | TRBV2 | TGTGCCAGTAGCGGGGGGCGAGCAGATACGCAGTATTTT | CASSGGRADTQYF
. | TRBJ1-2 | . | TRBV5-1 | TGCGCCAGCAGTCGCGACACGTATGGCTACACCTTC | CASSRDTYGYTF
. | TRBJ1-6 | . | TRBV6-1 | TGTGCCAGCAGTGAAGGCAGGGCAAATTCACCCCTCCACTTT | CASSEGRANSPLHF
. | TRBJ1-1 | TRBD1 | TRBV19 | TGTGCCAGTAGCCGTACCGGGACAGATGAAGCTTTCTTT | CASSRTGTDEAFF
. | TRBJ2-2 | TRBD2 | TRBV11-2 | TGTGCCAGCAGCTTTAGTGCGGGAGTTAAGGCCGGGGAGCTGTTTTTT | CASSFSAGVKAGELFF
. | TRBJ2-5 | . | TRBV5-1 | TGCGCCAGCAGCTTGGACTTACAAGAGACCCAGTACTTC | CASSLDLQETQYF
. | TRBJ2-7 | TRBD1 | TRBV30 | TGTGCCTGGAGTTCAGGGGGCGAGCAGTACTTC | CAWSSGGEQYF
. | TRBJ1-2 | TRBD1 | TRBV5-4 | TGTGCCAGCAGCCCGGACAGGGGGCTTAGCTATGGCTACACCTTC | CASSPDRGLSYGYTF
. | TRBJ1-6 | TRBD1 | TRBV27 | TGTGCCAGCAGTTTAGGACAGGGGAATTCACCCCTCCACTTT | CASSLGQGNSPLHF
. | TRBJ2-1 | TRBD2 | TRBV6-5 | TGTGCCAGCAGTTACAGACAAGCGGGGATCAATGAGCAGTTCTTC | CASSYRQAGINEQFF
. | TRBJ2-7 | TRBD1 | TRBV10-1 | TGCGCCAGAAGGGCCGGGACAGACTCCTACGAGCAGTACTTC | CARRAGTDSYEQYF
. | TRBJ1-2 | . | TRBV5-6 | TGTGCCAGCAGCTCTAGCCGGGGAGGCTACACCTTC | CASSSSRGGYTF
. | TRBJ2-3 | TRBD2 | TRBV3-1/TRBV3-2 | TGTGCCAGCAGCCAAGTAGCGGGGGGCACAGATACGCAGTATTTT | CASSQVAGGTDTQYF
once | TRBJ1-1 | . | TRBV18 | TGTGCCAGCTCACAGGGGGACACTGAAGCTTTCTTT | CASSQGDTEAFF
. | TRBJ2-7 | TRBD2 | TRBV6-6 | TGTGCCAGCACCGACAGCGGGGGTCTCTACGAGCAGTACTTC | CASTDSGGLYEQYF
few | TRBJ2-1 | TRBD2 | TRBV12-3/TRBV12-4 | TGTGCCAGCAGCAGGAGCGGGGGTGAGCAGTTCTTC | CASSRSGGEQFF
. | TRBJ1-2 | TRBD1 | TRBV7-9 | TGTGCCAGCAGCGCAAGACAGGGAAGCTATGGCTACACCTTC | CASSARQGSYGYTF
. | TRBJ1-6 | TRBD1 | TRBV5-4 | TGTGCCAGCAGCTTCTCCGGGACAGGAGCTTCACCCCTCCACTTT | CASSFSGTGASPLHF
. | TRBJ2-1 | TRBD2 | TRBV5-1 | TGCGCCAGCAGCTCCCGGGCTAGCGGGAGCTCCTACAATGAGCAGTTCTTC | CASSSRASGSSYNEQFF
. | TRBJ1-2 | . | TRBV28 | TGTGCTGCTGCGGCTAACTATGGCTACACCTTC | CAAAANYGYTF
. | TRBJ2-1 | TRBD2 | TRBV2 | TGTGCCAGCAGGGCCCATAGCGGGGCACCAACTAAGCAGTTCTTC | CASRAHSGAPTKQFF
. | TRBJ1-2 | TRBD1 | TRBV18 | TGTGCCAGCTCAAGTCTACAGGGGATTGAGAGGGGCTACACCTTC | CASSSLQGIERGYTF
once | TRBJ2-7 | . | TRBV5-8 | TGTGCCAGCAGCCTGTCTCTGAGCGCCGACGAGCAGTACTTC | CASSLSLSADEQYF
. | TRBJ2-1 | . | TRBV2 | TGTGCCAGCTACGGGACTAATGAGCAGTTCTTC | CASYGTNEQFF
. | TRBJ2-4 | TRBD2 | TRBV19 | TGTGCCAGTAGTAACCTCCTAGCGGGGGGAAAAAACATTCAGTACTTC | CASSNLLAGGKNIQYF
. | TRBJ1-3 | . | TRBV30 | TGTGCCTGGAGCGCTCAAGGCGGGGGGACATCTGGAAACACCATATATTTT | CAWSAQGGGTSGNTIYF
. | TRBJ2-1 | TRBD2 | TRBV30 | TGTGCCGTACGGGAGGGACACTACAATGAGCAGTTCTTC | CAVREGHYNEQFF
. | TRBJ1-2 | TRBD1 | TRBV14 | TGTGCCAGCAGCCAGAGGACAGGGCTAAGGGACTATGGCTACACCTTC | CASSQRTGLRDYGYTF
. | TRBJ1-5 | TRBD1 | TRBV6-2/TRBV6-3 | TGTGCCAGCAGTGACCACAGGGGGGGTCAGCCCCAGCATTTT | CASSDHRGGQPQHF
. | TRBJ1-1 | TRBD1 | TRBV5-1 | TGCGCCAGCAGCTTGGTTCAGGGGGACACTGAAGCTTTCTTT | CASSLVQGDTEAFF
. | TRBJ1-2 | . | TRBV7-9 | TGTGCCAGCAGCCCTACCGCGACAGTTATCTATGGCTACACCTTC | CASSPTATVIYGYTF
. | TRBJ2-7 | TRBD2 | TRBV28 | TGTGCCAGCAGTTTATCCGGGGGGCGGGAGGACGAGCAGTACTTC | CASSLSGGREDEQYF
. | TRBJ2-3 | . | TRBV9 | TGTGCCAGCACCCGCCGTGGTGGGGCGGGCACAGATACGCAGTATTTT | CASTRRGGAGTDTQYF
. | TRBJ2-1 | . | TRBV14 | TGTGCCAGCAGCCAAGATCGCGGCTACTACAATGAGCAGTTCTTC | CASSQDRGYYNEQFF
. | TRBJ1-3 | TRBD1 | TRBV19 | TGTGCCAGTAGTATCCCCATTGAATTGGGACAGAAGAGAAACACCATATATTTT | CASSIPIELGQKRNTIYF
. | TRBJ1-5 | TRBD1 | TRBV28 | TGTGCCAGCAGTTTATCCGGGACAGGGCGCAATCAGCCCCAGCATTTT | CASSLSGTGRNQPQHF